This section outlines one T cell receptor beta chain sequence together with its context. Its specificity is not known. The CDR3 is 12 amino acids. The V gene end was trimmed by 3 bases and the J gene end by 6 bases; junction bases not matched to a gene: 0. Germline CDR1 and CDR2: SGDLS and YYNGEE. TCR beta VDJ and CDR3 profiling used genomic DNA as template. TCRdb re-analysed the reads in MiXCR, keeping a single row per CDR3 protein. The sample includes tens of thousands of distinct CDR3 sequences, roughly three quarters seen only once; the top ten take 70% to 90%. This sample is drawn from a study of CD8+CD57+ T cells in acquired aplastic anemia. Study-wide results and limits: Shared by patients and controls, 25 to 35 CD8+ CDR3s were abundant in patients.

It was patients with CD8+CD57+ cell expansion by flow cytometry who were chosen for sequencing. The source is a human donor with aplastic anemia. The rearrangement links TRBV9 to TRBJ1-2, with TRBD1 identical over 9 bases. The sample taken for sequencing was sorted CD4+, CD8+, or CD8+CD57+ T cells (not recorded which) from PBMCs. CDR3 region: CASSGQGDGYTF. CDR3 sequence (DNA): TGTGCCAGCAGCGGACAGGGGGATGGCTACACCTTC. The complete variable domain, with remaining parts taken from reference TRBV9 and TRBJ1-2, reads DSGVTQTPKHLITATGQRVTLRCSPRSGDLSVYWYQQSLDQGLQFLIQYYNGEERAKGNILERFSAQQFPDLHSELNLSSLELGDSALYFCASSGQGDGYTFGSGTRLTVV.